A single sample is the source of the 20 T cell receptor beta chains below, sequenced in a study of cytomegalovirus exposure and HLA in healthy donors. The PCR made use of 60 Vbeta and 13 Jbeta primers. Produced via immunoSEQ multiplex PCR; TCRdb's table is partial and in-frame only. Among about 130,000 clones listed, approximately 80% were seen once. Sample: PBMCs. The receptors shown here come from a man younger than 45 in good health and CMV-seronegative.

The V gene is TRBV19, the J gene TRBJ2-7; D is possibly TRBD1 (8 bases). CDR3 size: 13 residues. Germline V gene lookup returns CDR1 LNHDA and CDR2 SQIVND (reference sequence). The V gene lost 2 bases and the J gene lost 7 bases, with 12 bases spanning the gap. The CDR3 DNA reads TGTGCCAGTAGTATAAGCGGGACAGGTGAGCAGTACTTC. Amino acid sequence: CASSISGTGEQYF.

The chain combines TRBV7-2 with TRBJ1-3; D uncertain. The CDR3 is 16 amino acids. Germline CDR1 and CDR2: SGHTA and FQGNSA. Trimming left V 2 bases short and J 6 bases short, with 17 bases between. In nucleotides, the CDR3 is TGTGCCAGCAGCTTAATGACAACTCGGCCCCAAAACACCATATATTTT. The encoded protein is CASSLMTTRPQNTIYF.

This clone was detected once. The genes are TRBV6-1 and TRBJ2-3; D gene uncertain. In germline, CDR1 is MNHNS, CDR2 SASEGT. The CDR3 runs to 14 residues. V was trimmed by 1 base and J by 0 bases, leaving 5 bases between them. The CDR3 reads CASSEVESTDTQYF. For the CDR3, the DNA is TGTGCCAGCAGTGAAGTTGAGAGCACAGATACGCAGTATTTT.

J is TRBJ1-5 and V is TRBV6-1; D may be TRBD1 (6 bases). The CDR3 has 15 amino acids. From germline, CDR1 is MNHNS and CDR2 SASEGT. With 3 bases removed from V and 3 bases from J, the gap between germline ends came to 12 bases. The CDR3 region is CASSDRGPFNQPQHF. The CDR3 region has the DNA TGTGCCAGCAGTGACAGGGGCCCCTTCAATCAGCCCCAGCATTTT.

CDR3 loop: CAISDQATGSSYEQYF. CDR3 bases: TGTGCCATCAGTGACCAGGCGACAGGGAGCTCCTACGAGCAGTACTTC. The rearrangement joins TRBV10-3 to TRBJ2-7; 7 nucleotides match TRBD1. This CDR3 is built from 16 residues. Germline loops: CDR1 ENHRY, CDR2 SYGVKD. V shed 3 bases, J shed 0 bases, and the junction held 8 bases outside the gene matches.

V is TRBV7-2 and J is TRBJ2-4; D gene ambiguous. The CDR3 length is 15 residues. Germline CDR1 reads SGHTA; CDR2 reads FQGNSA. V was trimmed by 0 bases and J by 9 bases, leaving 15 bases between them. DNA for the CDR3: TGTGCCAGCAGCTTAGCGCTCGAGTTTTCGGGCATTCAGTACTTC. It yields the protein CASSLALEFSGIQYF.

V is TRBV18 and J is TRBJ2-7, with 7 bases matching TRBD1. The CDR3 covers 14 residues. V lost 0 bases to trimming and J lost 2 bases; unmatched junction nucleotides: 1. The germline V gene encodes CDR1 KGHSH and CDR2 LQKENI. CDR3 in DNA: TGTGCCAGCTCACCACCGGGACAGACCTACGAGCAGTACTTC. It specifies CASSPPGQTYEQYF.

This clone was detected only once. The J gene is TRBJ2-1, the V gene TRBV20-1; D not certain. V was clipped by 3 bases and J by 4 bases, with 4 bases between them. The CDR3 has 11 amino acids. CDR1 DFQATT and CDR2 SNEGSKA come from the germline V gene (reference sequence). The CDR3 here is CSASPYNEQFF. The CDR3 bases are TGCAGTGCTAGTCCATACAATGAGCAGTTCTTC.

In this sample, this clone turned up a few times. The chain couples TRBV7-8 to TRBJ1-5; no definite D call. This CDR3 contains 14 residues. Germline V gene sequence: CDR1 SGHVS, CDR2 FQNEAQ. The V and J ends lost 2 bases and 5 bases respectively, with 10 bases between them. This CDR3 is CASSLRANYQPQHF. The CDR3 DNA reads TGTGCCAGCAGCTTAAGAGCAAACTATCAGCCCCAGCATTTT. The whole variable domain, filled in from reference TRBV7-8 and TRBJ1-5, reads GAGVSQSPRYKVAKRGQDVALRCDPISGHVSLFWYQQALGQGPEFLTYFQNEAQLDKSGLPSDRFFAERPEGSVSTLKIQRTQQEDSAVYLCASSLRANYQPQHFGDGTRLSIL.

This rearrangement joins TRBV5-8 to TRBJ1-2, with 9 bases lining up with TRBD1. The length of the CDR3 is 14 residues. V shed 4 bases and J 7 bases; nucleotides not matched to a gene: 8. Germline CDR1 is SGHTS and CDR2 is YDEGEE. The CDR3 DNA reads TGTGCCAGCAGCCCGGGGACAGGGTTAACTGGCTACACCTTC. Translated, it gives CASSPGTGLTGYTF.

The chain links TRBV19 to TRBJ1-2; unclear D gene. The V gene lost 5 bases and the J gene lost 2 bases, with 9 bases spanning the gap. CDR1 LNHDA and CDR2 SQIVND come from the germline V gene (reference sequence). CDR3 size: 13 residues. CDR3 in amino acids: CASSVQVNYGYTF. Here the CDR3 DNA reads TGTGCCAGTAGTGTCCAGGTGAACTATGGCTACACCTTC.

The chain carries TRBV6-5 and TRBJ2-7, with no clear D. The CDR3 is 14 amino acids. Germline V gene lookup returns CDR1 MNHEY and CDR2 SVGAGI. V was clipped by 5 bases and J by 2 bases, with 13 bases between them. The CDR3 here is CASSKPGGAYEQYF. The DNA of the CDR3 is TGTGCCAGCAGTAAACCCGGCGGAGCCTACGAGCAGTACTTC.

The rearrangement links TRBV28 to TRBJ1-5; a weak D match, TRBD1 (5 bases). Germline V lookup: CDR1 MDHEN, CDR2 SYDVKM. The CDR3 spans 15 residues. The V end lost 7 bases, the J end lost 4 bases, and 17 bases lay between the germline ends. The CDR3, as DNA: TGTGCCAGCAACCCCCCGGACAAGGCAAATCAGCCCCAGCATTTT. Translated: CASNPPDKANQPQHF.

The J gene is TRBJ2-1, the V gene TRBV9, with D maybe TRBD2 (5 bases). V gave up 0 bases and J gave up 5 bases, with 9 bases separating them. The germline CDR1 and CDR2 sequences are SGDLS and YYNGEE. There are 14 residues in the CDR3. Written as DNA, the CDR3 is TGTGCCAGCAGCGTAGCGAGTAGCGACAATGAGCAGTTCTTC. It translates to CASSVASSDNEQFF.

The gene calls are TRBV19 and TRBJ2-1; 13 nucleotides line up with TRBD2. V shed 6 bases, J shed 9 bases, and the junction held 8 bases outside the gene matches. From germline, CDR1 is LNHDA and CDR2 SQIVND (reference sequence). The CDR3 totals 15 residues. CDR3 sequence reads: CASSILTSGRGEQFF. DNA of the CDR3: TGTGCCAGTAGCATACTAACTAGCGGGAGGGGTGAGCAGTTCTTC.

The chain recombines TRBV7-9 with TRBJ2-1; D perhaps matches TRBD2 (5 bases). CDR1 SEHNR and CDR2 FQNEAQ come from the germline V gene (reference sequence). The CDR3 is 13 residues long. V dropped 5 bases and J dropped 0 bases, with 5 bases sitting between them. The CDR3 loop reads CASSGSSYNEQFF. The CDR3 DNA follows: TGTGCCAGCAGCGGGAGCTCCTACAATGAGCAGTTCTTC.

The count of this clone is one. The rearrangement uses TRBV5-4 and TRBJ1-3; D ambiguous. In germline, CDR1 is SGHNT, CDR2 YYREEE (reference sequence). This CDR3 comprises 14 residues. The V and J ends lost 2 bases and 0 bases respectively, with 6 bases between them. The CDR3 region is CASSLIHSGNTIYF. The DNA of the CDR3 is TGTGCCAGCAGCTTAATCCACTCTGGAAACACCATATATTTT.

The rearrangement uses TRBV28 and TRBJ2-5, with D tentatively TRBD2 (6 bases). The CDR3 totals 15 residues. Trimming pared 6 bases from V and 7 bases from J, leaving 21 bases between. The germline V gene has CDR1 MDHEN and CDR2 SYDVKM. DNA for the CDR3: TGTGCCAGCAGGCCGGAGGGCCGAGCATCGGGGACCCAGTACTTC. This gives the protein CASRPEGRASGTQYF.

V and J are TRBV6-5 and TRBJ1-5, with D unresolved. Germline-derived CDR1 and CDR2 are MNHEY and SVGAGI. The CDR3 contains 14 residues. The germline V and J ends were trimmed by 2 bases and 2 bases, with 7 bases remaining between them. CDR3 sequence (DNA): TGTGCCAGCAGTTACCGGTTTGGCAATCAGCCCCAGCATTTT. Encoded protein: CASSYRFGNQPQHF.

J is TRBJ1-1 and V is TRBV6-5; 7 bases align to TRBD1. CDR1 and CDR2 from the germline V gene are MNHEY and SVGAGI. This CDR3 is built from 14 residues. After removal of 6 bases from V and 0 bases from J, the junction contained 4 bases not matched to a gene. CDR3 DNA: TGTGCCAGCAGCTGGGGACAGTTGAACACTGAAGCTTTCTTT. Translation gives CASSWGQLNTEAFF.